This TCR beta chain stems from a study of blood T cell repertoires in COVID-19. Study details: Samples came from the United States, Italy and Spain, spanning acute and convalescent COVID-19. From T cells, B-cell-depleted T cells, or PBMCs came the material, which was cDNA or gDNA.

CDR1 is SEHNR, CDR2 FQNEAQ, per germline (reference sequence). The length of the CDR3 is 16 residues. Trimming took 4 bases from V and 4 from J; bases not matched to a gene: 9. The participants were between roughly 18 and 100 years old and came from 24 US areas. Original methodology: Amplified reference gene primers provided the basis for estimating nucleated cell counts. TCRdb's copy holds only in-frame clones and misses some; the assay was immunoSEQ multiplex PCR. V and J calls and clone size come straight from that table; D and trimming were deduced from the DNA. This sample has hundreds of thousands of clones, with 88% found just once.

The genes are TRBV7-9 and TRBJ2-3, with TRBD2 matching over 9 bases. The source material was PBMCs or T cells enriched from blood (not recorded which). The TCR originated in a woman between 35 and 50 years old with acute COVID-19. CDR3 DNA sequence: TGTGCCAGCAGCTCCCATAGCGGGGGTTTCTCAGATACGCAGTATTTT. Residues: CASSSHSGGFSDTQYF.